The entry below describes one T cell receptor beta chain. Trimming took off 1 base at V and 5 bases at J, with 11 bases between the two ends. Germline V CDR1 and CDR2: SGHTA, FQGNSA. This CDR3 comprises 14 residues. These data originate in a study of T cell changes during pregnancy in multiple sclerosis. Repertoires were generated with immunoSEQ multiplex PCR, while TCRdb's copy carries only in-frame clones and drops some. The sample consists of 65,000 to 85,000 clones, 90% to 95% of them appearing once. This receptor was obtained from a female donor in good health, enrolled as a control in a pregnancy study. The chain joins TRBV7-2 to TRBJ1-2, with D tentatively TRBD1 (6 bases). Sequenced material: peripheral blood, taken in the second trimester of pregnancy. The CDR3 region is CASSLVTGLYGYTF. The CDR3 nucleotides read TGTGCCAGCAGCTTAGTTACAGGGTTGTATGGCTACACCTTC.